This passage covers 29 T cell receptor beta chains from one sample sequenced in a study of beta chain features in type 1 diabetes. The isolated RNA, all of it, was reverse transcribed, so expressed TCRB transcripts were what got sequenced. Produced via immunoSEQ multiplex PCR; TCRdb's table is partial and in-frame only. The sample carries over 350,000 clones, around 16% recorded once. Sample: naive CD4+ T cells from blood. These receptors were obtained from a woman younger than 35 in good health.

The chain couples TRBV18 to TRBJ2-1; no clear D. The CDR3 has 15 amino acids. Trimming left V 4 bases short and J 2 bases short, with 12 bases between. Per germline, CDR1 KGHSH and CDR2 LQKENI. The CDR3 is CASSLVEPPYNEQFF. The CDR3 DNA sequence: TGTGCCAGCTCACTGGTAGAGCCTCCCTACAATGAGCAGTTCTTC.

This clone has just a few counts. Other DNA sequences in this specimen translate into the identical CDR3. V is TRBV30 and J is TRBJ2-5; the D is unclear. Trimming cost V 3 bases and J 2 bases, with 4 bases left between them. The CDR3 covers 11 residues. Germline V lookup: CDR1 GTSNPN, CDR2 SVGIG (reference sequence). This chain's CDR3 is CAWSQQETQYF. As DNA, the CDR3 is TGTGCCTGGAGCCAGCAAGAGACCCAGTACTTC.

J is TRBJ2-1 and V is TRBV5-1, with 11 bases matching TRBD2. CDR3 length: 15 amino acids. Germline values: CDR1 SGHRS, CDR2 YFSETQ. V was clipped by 4 bases and J by 6 bases; unmatched bases: 6. CDR3 residues: CASSLTSGSINEQFF. CDR3 bases: TGCGCCAGCAGCCTAACTAGCGGGAGTATCAATGAGCAGTTCTTC.

In its sample, this clone was seen a few times. This rearrangement joins TRBV30 to TRBJ2-5, with D hard to call. V was shortened by 0 bases and J by 5 bases, with 7 bases between the two germline ends. This CDR3 contains 12 residues. Looked up from germline, CDR1 is GTSNPN and CDR2 is SVGIG (reference sequence). The CDR3 DNA sequence: TGTGCCTGGAGTGTCATGGCTGAGACCCAGTACTTC. This encodes CAWSVMAETQYF.

This chain links TRBV28 with TRBJ1-5; D is unclear. The CDR3 is 16 residues long. Germline lookup yields CDR1 MDHEN and CDR2 SYDVKM. V was clipped by 2 bases and J by 3 bases, with 14 bases between them. The DNA for the CDR3 is TGTGCCAGCAGTTTACCGGGAGGGAGCGACAATCAGCCCCAGCATTTT. This gives the protein CASSLPGGSDNQPQHF.

This clone was detected only a few times. This chain joins TRBV15 and TRBJ2-1; 13 nucleotides align to TRBD2. Per germline, CDR1 LNHNV and CDR2 YYDKDF (reference sequence). This CDR3 is 16 amino acids long. Trimming took 2 bases from V and 6 from J; bases not matched to a gene: 4. The CDR3 bases are TGTGCCACCAGCAGACCCTGGACTAGCGGGAGCAATGAGCAGTTCTTC. Its translation: CATSRPWTSGSNEQFF. The full variable domain, in which reference TRBV15 and TRBJ2-1 provide the parts outside the CDR3, is DAMVIQNPRYQVTQFGKPVTLSCSQTLNHNVMYWYQQKSSQAPKLLFHYYDKDFNNEADTPDNFQSRRPNTSFCFLDIRSPGLGDTAMYLCATSRPWTSGSNEQFFGPGTRLTVL.

This clone was picked up a small number of times. This chain connects TRBV18 to TRBJ2-1, with D possibly matching TRBD2 (7 bases). V gave up 5 bases and J gave up 5 bases, with 13 bases separating them. This CDR3 spans 14 amino acids. Germline CDR1 reads KGHSH; CDR2 reads LQKENI. CDR3 loop: CASSRGGPHNEQFF. The CDR3 region has the DNA TGTGCCAGCTCAAGGGGGGGTCCCCACAATGAGCAGTTCTTC. Full variable domain (outside the CDR3, taken from reference TRBV18 and TRBJ2-1): NAGVMQNPRHLVRRRGQEARLRCSPMKGHSHVYWYRQLPEEGLKFMVYLQKENIIDESGMPKERFSAEFPKEGPSILRIQQVVRGDSAAYFCASSRGGPHNEQFFGPGTRLTVL.

V and J are TRBV15 and TRBJ2-3; no definite D call. The CDR3 runs to 16 residues. Germline V lookup: CDR1 LNHNV, CDR2 YYDKDF (reference sequence). V was shortened by 2 bases and J by 3 bases, with 15 bases between the two germline ends. CDR3 loop: CATSRKSGRVTDTQYF. The DNA of the CDR3 is TGTGCCACCAGCAGAAAATCGGGTCGGGTTACAGATACGCAGTATTTT.

V and J are TRBV28 and TRBJ2-1; TRBD2 aligns across 9 bases. Germline V CDR1 and CDR2: MDHEN, SYDVKM. V shed 2 bases and J 4 bases; nucleotides not matched to a gene: 15. This CDR3 is 19 amino acids long. The CDR3 DNA is TGTGCCAGCAGTTTAAGCGGCGGGAGGGCCGGGGAAGGTTACAATGAGCAGTTCTTC. Amino acid sequence: CASSLSGGRAGEGYNEQFF.

This clone showed up just a few times. The V gene is TRBV7-9, the J gene TRBJ2-1, with 11 bases aligning to TRBD2. This CDR3 contains 16 residues. Germline lookup yields CDR1 SEHNR and CDR2 FQNEAQ (reference sequence). After removal of 5 bases from V and 4 bases from J, the junction contained 7 bases not matched to a gene. The CDR3 is CASSPDPSGRYNEQFF. DNA for the CDR3: TGTGCCAGCAGCCCTGACCCTAGCGGGAGGTACAATGAGCAGTTCTTC.

A few counts support this clone. The rearrangement joins TRBV18 to TRBJ2-1; D might be TRBD1 (6 bases). This CDR3 is 15 amino acids long. CDR1 is KGHSH and CDR2 is LQKENI in the germline V gene. The V gene lost 1 base and the J gene lost 0 bases, with 7 bases spanning the gap. In nucleotides, the CDR3 is TGTGCCAGCTCACCACAGGACAGCTCCTACAATGAGCAGTTCTTC. Translating gives CASSPQDSSYNEQFF. The entire variable domain, with the rest obtained from reference TRBV18 and TRBJ2-1, is as follows: NAGVMQNPRHLVRRRGQEARLRCSPMKGHSHVYWYRQLPEEGLKFMVYLQKENIIDESGMPKERFSAEFPKEGPSILRIQQVVRGDSAAYFCASSPQDSSYNEQFFGPGTRLTVL.

This clone was seen only a few times. The chain employs TRBV15 and TRBJ2-7, with D hard to call. The CDR3 runs 13 residues. From germline, CDR1 is LNHNV and CDR2 YYDKDF (reference sequence). Deletions cut 0 bases from V and 6 bases from J, with 9 bases between. The CDR3, as DNA: TGTGCCACCAGCAGAGATCTAGGCGCCGAGCAGTACTTC. Its protein is CATSRDLGAEQYF.

The rearrangement joins TRBV7-2 to TRBJ2-7, with TRBD2 matching 11 bases. Germline trimming cut 5 bases from V and 2 bases from J; bases unmatched to any gene: 5. Germline loops: CDR1 SGHTA, CDR2 FQGNSA. CDR3 length equals 15 residues. CDR3 residues: CASSRATSGTYEQYF. Here the CDR3 DNA reads TGTGCCAGCAGCCGTGCGACTAGCGGGACCTACGAGCAGTACTTC.

V and J are TRBV29-1 and TRBJ1-1; possible D gene TRBD1, 6 bases. The CDR3 has 13 residues. Germline V gene lookup returns CDR1 SQVTM and CDR2 ANQGSEA. The V and J ends lost 6 bases and 3 bases respectively, with 14 bases between them. CDR3 loop: CSVPRQAHTEAFF. DNA for the CDR3: TGCAGCGTCCCCAGACAGGCACACACTGAAGCTTTCTTT.

The chain combines TRBV5-1 with TRBJ2-4, with D possibly TRBD1 on 6 matching bases. The V end lost 4 bases, the J end lost 8 bases, and 16 bases lay between the germline ends. The germline gives CDR1 SGHRS, CDR2 YFSETQ. This CDR3 comprises 14 residues. CDR3 protein: CASSPGRQEDIQYF. The DNA for the CDR3 is TGCGCCAGCAGCCCAGGGCGACAGGAGGACATTCAGTACTTC.

The chain is built from TRBV28 and TRBJ2-7; TRBD2 aligns across 7 bases. After removal of 3 bases from V and 4 bases from J, the junction contained 9 bases not matched to a gene. Germline assignment: CDR1 MDHEN and CDR2 SYDVKM. This CDR3 has 15 residues. CDR3 nucleotides: TGTGCCAGCAGTTTCGGGGCGGGAGAGAATTACGAGCAGTACTTC. Its translation is CASSFGAGENYEQYF.

The rearrangement links TRBV5-1 to TRBJ1-2; TRBD1 agrees at 9 bases. Trimming at V came to 4 bases and at J to 4 bases, leaving 8 bases not matched to a gene. The CDR3 has 15 residues. Germline CDR1 SGHRS, CDR2 YFSETQ. The CDR3, as DNA: TGCGCCAGCAGCCCCGGGACAGGGATCGGCTATGGCTACACCTTC. Translated: CASSPGTGIGYGYTF.

This chain joins TRBV30 and TRBJ1-5; the D gene is possibly TRBD1 (6 bases). V dropped 0 bases and J dropped 3 bases, with 12 bases sitting between them. Per germline, CDR1 GTSNPN and CDR2 SVGIG (reference sequence). CDR3 length: 15 amino acids. The CDR3 DNA sequence: TGTGCCTGGAGTGTACAGGGCCTCTCCAATCAGCCCCAGCATTTT. It translates to CAWSVQGLSNQPQHF.

This clone was seen only a few times. This chain connects TRBV7-8 to TRBJ1-1; TRBD1 is a possible D gene (6 bases). CDR1 and CDR2 from the germline V gene are SGHVS and FQNEAQ. The V end was cut by 5 bases, the J end by 1 base, with 11 bases between. This CDR3 spans 14 amino acids. This CDR3 is CASSPGHSNTEAFF. The CDR3 DNA sequence: TGTGCCAGCAGCCCGGGACACTCGAACACTGAAGCTTTCTTT.

This clone was seen a handful of times. This rearrangement joins TRBV11-1 to TRBJ2-7, with 8 bases aligning to TRBD2. This CDR3 comprises 15 residues. Germline V lookup: CDR1 SGHAT, CDR2 FQDESV (reference sequence). Trimming removed 2 bases from V and 3 bases from J; junction bases left unmatched: 6. CDR3 nucleotide sequence: TGTGCCAGCAGCTTATCCACAGCGGGAGTCTACGAGCAGTACTTC. Translation gives CASSLSTAGVYEQYF.

This clone was detected only a few times. This chain uses TRBV7-2 with TRBJ2-7; 14 bases match TRBD2. J lost 4 bases, V lost 5 bases, and 4 bases had no gene match. Per germline, CDR1 SGHTA and CDR2 FQGNSA. CDR3 length: 15 amino acids. The CDR3 spells CASSPRTSGRYEQYF. As DNA, the CDR3 is TGTGCCAGCAGCCCCCGGACTAGCGGGAGGTACGAGCAGTACTTC.

The chain is built from TRBV27 and TRBJ2-1; 10 bases agree with TRBD2. Germline V lookup: CDR1 MNHEY, CDR2 SMNVEV (reference sequence). V lost 4 bases to trimming and J lost 5 bases; unmatched junction nucleotides: 5. The CDR3 is 15 residues long. The CDR3, as DNA: TGTGCCAGCAGTTGGCGACTAGCGGGTAACAATGAGCAGTTCTTC. It translates to CASSWRLAGNNEQFF.

In this sample, this clone turned up a few times. The rearrangement links TRBV27 to TRBJ1-1; 7 bases map to TRBD1. This CDR3 spans 17 amino acids. Germline CDR1 is MNHEY and CDR2 is SMNVEV (reference sequence). Trimming removed 5 bases from V and 7 bases from J; junction bases left unmatched: 19. This CDR3 is CASSLWALGQDRNEAFF. The CDR3 DNA sequence: TGTGCCAGCAGTCTGTGGGCCCTCGGACAGGATCGTAATGAAGCTTTCTTT.

The CDR3 DNA reads as TGCGCCAGCAGCCAGGAAAATAGCCCTAACCCCTACGAGCAGTACTTC. It encodes CASSQENSPNPYEQYF. This chain joins TRBV4-3 and TRBJ2-7; no firm D call. V lost 3 bases, J lost 2 bases, and 17 bases lay in between. The CDR3 covers 16 residues. CDR1 is LGHNA, CDR2 YSLEER, per germline.

This rearrangement joins TRBV28 to TRBJ2-1, with 9 nucleotides matching TRBD1. This CDR3 contains 13 residues. Losses at the gene ends were 5 bases for V and 8 bases for J; bases not matched to a gene: 4. The germline V gene has CDR1 MDHEN and CDR2 SYDVKM. The DNA for the CDR3 is TGTGCCAGCAGTGGGACAGGGTCCGATGAGCAGTTCTTC. Amino acid sequence: CASSGTGSDEQFF.

The chain's CDR3 is CASSYGLYSGNTIYF. The CDR3 DNA sequence: TGTGCCAGCAGTTATGGACTATACTCTGGAAACACCATATATTTT. The V call is TRBV27, the J call TRBJ1-3; unclear D gene. V was shortened by 4 bases and J by 0 bases, with 10 bases between the two germline ends. From germline, CDR1 is MNHEY and CDR2 SMNVEV (reference sequence). This CDR3 is built from 15 residues.

This clone has more than one count but fewer than ten. The rearrangement uses TRBV29-1 and TRBJ2-7, with a tentative D call TRBD1 (5 bases). Germline CDR1 and CDR2: SQVTM and ANQGSEA. The CDR3 is made up of 14 amino acids. V was shortened by 4 bases and J by 2 bases, with 15 bases between the two germline ends. As DNA, the CDR3 is TGCAGCGTTGGGGGCAGGGCAGCTACCTACGAGCAGTACTTC. It codes for CSVGGRAATYEQYF.

The rearrangement uses TRBV28 and TRBJ2-3, with TRBD2 as a possible D gene (5 bases). Between the trimmed V and J ends, which lost 5 bases and 9 bases, there was a span of 12 bases. The CDR3 consists of 12 residues. Germline V gene lookup returns CDR1 MDHEN and CDR2 SYDVKM. The CDR3 spells CASSRTRGTQYF. CDR3 sequence (DNA): TGTGCCAGCAGTCGTACACGAGGGACGCAGTATTTT.

The gene calls are TRBV15 and TRBJ1-4; D unclear. Per the germline V gene, CDR1 is LNHNV and CDR2 is YYDKDF (reference sequence). This CDR3 is built from 15 residues. Trimming shortened V by 7 bases and J by 0 bases, and 12 bases separated the two germline ends. The CDR3 region has the DNA TGTGCCACCACCCCCGGTGAAGCAACTAATGAAAAACTGTTTTTT. Protein sequence: CATTPGEATNEKLFF.